This is a list of T cell receptor beta chains from one sample in a study of Graves' ophthalmopathy and Graves' hyperthyroidism. TCRdb re-called the multiplex PCR reads with MiXCR, one entry per CDR3 protein. Of around 1.1 million distinct CDR3 sequences listed, 35% to 40% are singletons. Input material: peripheral blood or thyroid tissue (not recorded which). These receptors came from an adult man with Graves' hyperthyroidism. Each CDR3 is given with its conserved first and last residue. Fields, in order: J gene, V gene, clone size, D gene, CDR3 DNA, CDR3 protein. A D gene is named only where the DNA matches it firmly. Not all rows give a size; the values are once, few, many and, for expanded clones, a class.

TRBJ2-7 TRBV14 . TRBD2 TGTGCCAGCAGCCCGAGTAGCGGGAGTCGTCTTCAGTACTTC CASSPSSGSRLQYF
TRBJ1-1 TRBV20-1 . TRBD1 TGCAGTAAAGGCAGGGGGCGCGGGAACACTGAAGCTTTCTTT CSKGRGRGNTEAFF
TRBJ1-6 TRBV9 many . TGTGCCAGCAGCGCCGGGGACAAATATAATTCACCCCTCCACTTT CASSAGDKYNSPLHF
TRBJ1-5 TRBV15 many . TGTGCCACCAGCAGAGGTCCGGGTGAGATCAATCAGCCCCAGCATTTT CATSRGPGEINQPQHF
TRBJ1-2 TRBV6-5 . . TGTGCCAGCAGTTCCGGGACCCACCCAATAACCTATGGCTACACCTTC CASSSGTHPITYGYTF
TRBJ1-5 TRBV7-8 many . TGTGCCAGCAGCTTAGCGCGAATAGGGGGGCAGCCCCAGCATTTT CASSLARIGGQPQHF
TRBJ1-5 TRBV10-3 . TRBD1 TGTGCCATCAGCGGACAGGGGGCGAGCAATCAGCCCCAGCATTTT CAISGQGASNQPQHF
TRBJ2-5 TRBV12-3/TRBV12-4 . . TGTGCCAGCAGGACCAGCCTTCCTAGTCGCGTCTGGGGTGAGACCCAGTACTTC CASRTSLPSRVWGETQYF
TRBJ2-7 TRBV29-1 many TRBD2 TGCAGCGTTGAAAGTCTTCAGGAGTCAGGGACTAGCGGGAGGGCCTGGGTCGAGCAGTACTTC CSVESLQESGTSGRAWVEQYF
TRBJ1-4 TRBV2 . TRBD1 TGTGCCAGCAGTCCGGACAGGGGGCTTGAAAAACTGTTTTTT CASSPDRGLEKLFF
TRBJ2-7 TRBV10-2 many . TGCGCCAGCAGGTATGGACAGAGCTCCTACGAGCAGTACTTC CASRYGQSSYEQYF
TRBJ1-5 TRBV2 . TRBD1 TGTGCCAGCAGTTCCAGGGGGCCGTATAGCAATCAGCCCCAGCATTTT CASSSRGPYSNQPQHF
TRBJ1-5 TRBV19 many . TGTGCCAGTAGCAACGGCCGGGATCAGCCCCAGCATTTT CASSNGRDQPQHF
TRBJ1-1 TRBV5-6 few . TGTGCCAGCAGCTTGGGGATTGAAGCTTTCTTT CASSLGIEAFF